This T cell receptor beta chain was captured in a study of blood T cell repertoires in COVID-19. Study-level background: The United States, Italy and Spain supplied acute and convalescent COVID-19 samples. From T cells, B-cell-depleted T cells, or PBMCs came the material, which was cDNA or gDNA.

CDR1 and CDR2 from the germline V gene are SGHNT and YYREEE (reference sequence). Trimming left V 6 bases short and J 0 bases short, with 12 bases between. The CDR3 totals 14 residues. Authors' data handling: Amplification from reference gene primers served as the basis for estimated nucleated cell counts. Profiled with immunoSEQ multiplex PCR; TCRdb holds only in-frame clones, not every one. V, J and clone size are those of that table, while D and trimming were read from the DNA. The sample has some 150,000 clones, roughly 90% seen once; the top ten hold less than 3%. This sequence originates from a man aged 60 to 75 with active or convalescent COVID-19. The source material was peripheral blood. The chain couples TRBV5-4 to TRBJ1-2, with no clear D. The CDR3 DNA reads as TGTGCCAGCACCCCTGGAGCAGCTAACTATGGCTACACCTTC. Translating it yields CASTPGAANYGYTF.